This T cell receptor (beta chain) was profiled in a study of blood T cell repertoires in COVID-19. On the study more broadly: Samples of COVID-19 (acute and convalescent) were obtained from the United States, Italy and Spain. In each case, the material was cDNA or gDNA derived from T cells, B-cell-depleted T cells, or PBMCs.

The table lists this clone with a count of one. TCRdb's table, derived via immunoSEQ multiplex PCR, lists solely in-frame clones and lacks some. The sample has a few hundred thousand clones, 89% seen once. Trimming at V came to 4 bases and at J to 2 bases, leaving 4 bases not matched to a gene. From germline, CDR1 is LGHNA and CDR2 YNFKEQ. This CDR3 comprises 14 residues. This chain links TRBV4-2 with TRBJ2-5; TRBD1 agrees at 7 bases. The sequence came from a woman in her thirties with COVID-19, enrolled during active disease. What was sequenced was peripheral blood. CDR3 amino acids: CASSLTDRQETQYF. The CDR3 DNA follows: TGTGCCAGCAGCCTCACGGACAGGCAAGAGACCCAGTACTTC.